The rows below give T cell receptor beta chains drawn from one sample of a study of lymphopenia after photon versus proton radiotherapy. Produced via immunoSEQ multiplex PCR; TCRdb's table is partial and in-frame only. The top ten hold about 13% of the sample, which has roughly 58,000 clones, approximately 90% seen once. The sample was peripheral blood, taken from a patient treated with proton-based radiotherapy. These receptor sequences come from an elderly man with esophageal cancer. Each CDR3 is given with its conserved first and last residue. The D gene is left open where the match is weak. Expanded clones are given a class, and other clones once, few, many or no size at all.

-	TRBV7-9	TRBJ1-5	-	CASSHTAGYASNQPQHF	TGTGCCAGCAGCCATACCGCGGGATACGCTAGCAATCAGCCCCAGCATTTT
-	TRBV2	TRBJ2-5	-	CASSDRGSPQETQYF	TGTGCCAGCAGTGATAGGGGGAGCCCTCAAGAGACCCAGTACTTC
TRBD2	TRBV13	TRBJ2-6	once	CASSQTRGGTFNSGANVLTF	TGTGCCAGCAGCCAAACCCGGGGAGGGACCTTTAACTCTGGGGCCAACGTCCTGACTTTC
-	TRBV2	TRBJ1-4	-	CASRLNEKLFF	TGTGCCAGCAGGCTTAATGAAAAACTGTTTTTT
-	TRBV6-6	TRBJ1-6	-	CASTPSKTGYNSPLHF	TGTGCCAGCACCCCATCCAAGACAGGTTATAATTCACCCCTCCACTTT
-	TRBV9	TRBJ2-7	few	CASSVAPGRFYEQYF	TGTGCCAGCAGCGTAGCCCCCGGACGATTCTACGAGCAGTACTTC
-	TRBV11-2	TRBJ2-2	once	CASSPWPRGAGTGELFF	TGTGCCAGCAGCCCTTGGCCCCGGGGGGCAGGCACCGGGGAGCTGTTTTTT
-	TRBV7-2	TRBJ1-2	-	CASSLGQANYGYTF	TGTGCCAGCAGCTTAGGACAGGCTAACTATGGCTACACCTTC
-	TRBV7-2	TRBJ1-2	-	CASRHRVSYGYTF	TGTGCCAGCAGGCACAGGGTGAGTTATGGCTACACCTTC
-	TRBV11-2	TRBJ2-3	once	CASSLGKATGASTDTQYF	TGTGCCAGCAGCTTGGGAAAGGCCACGGGCGCTAGCACAGATACGCAGTATTTT
TRBD2	TRBV11-2	TRBJ2-3	once	CASSLGLGSTDTQYF	TGTGCCAGCAGCTTGGGACTAGGAAGCACAGATACGCAGTATTTT
-	TRBV14	TRBJ2-3	-	CASSQRGGGTDTQYF	TGTGCCAGCAGCCAGAGGGGGGGAGGAACAGATACGCAGTATTTT
-	TRBV25-1	TRBJ1-2	-	CASSGDSYYGYTF	TGTGCCAGCAGTGGAGACAGTTACTATGGCTACACCTTC
TRBD1	TRBV27	TRBJ2-7	-	CASTTRDRVLDEQYF	TGTGCCAGTACAACTCGGGACAGGGTCTTGGACGAGCAGTACTTC
-	TRBV7-6	TRBJ2-7	-	CASSLGSRVTSYEQYF	TGTGCCAGCAGCTTAGGGTCCCGGGTCACCTCCTACGAGCAGTACTTC
-	TRBV5-8	TRBJ1-5	-	CASSLVDQPQHF	TGTGCCAGCAGCTTGGTAGATCAGCCCCAGCATTTT
-	TRBV19	TRBJ2-3	-	CASSFFARGGTDTQYF	TGTGCCAGTAGTTTTTTCGCCAGGGGAGGCACAGATACGCAGTATTTT
TRBD1	TRBV6-9	TRBJ1-5	few	CASSWGTGVGQPQHF	TGTGCCAGCAGTTGGGGGACAGGGGTTGGGCAGCCCCAGCATTTT
TRBD2	TRBV7-2	TRBJ2-2	-	CASSFASGRDLTGELFF	TGTGCCAGCAGCTTTGCTAGCGGGAGGGATTTAACGGGGGAGCTGTTTTTT
TRBD1	TRBV7-2	TRBJ1-1	-	CASSFTGTANTEAFF	TGTGCCAGCAGCTTCACGGGGACAGCGAACACTGAAGCTTTCTTT
-	TRBV6-5	TRBJ2-7	-	CASTKAGPSYEQYF	TGTGCCAGCACCAAAGCCGGACCCTCCTACGAGCAGTACTTC